Sequencing of this T cell receptor (beta chain) was carried out in a study of blood T cells in healthy people across ages. Notes on the study in general: Comparison with aged donors showed that long-lived donors had more naive CD4+ cells and higher diversity.

Turning to this clonotype: Its specificity is not known.

PCR was performed a second time for 7 to 11 cycles using a sample-barcoded 5' primer and a J-beta primer mix. A single record per CDR3 protein comes from TCRdb applying MiXCR to the 5' RACE reads. The table has 1.5 million to 2 million distinct CDR3 sequences, 28% seen once; the top ten hold 7.7%. CDR1 is SGDLS and CDR2 is YYNGEE in the germline V gene. Deletions cut 4 bases from V and 7 bases from J, with 20 bases between. This CDR3 is 15 amino acids long. The sequenced sample was blood. The clonotype comes from a woman under 40 in good health. The chain has TRBV9 and TRBJ1-2, with a tentative D call TRBD1 (6 bases). Here the CDR3 DNA reads TGTGCCAGCAGCCCCCCGGAAGGGGGAAGCGGTGGCTACACCTTC. This encodes CASSPPEGGSGGYTF. The whole variable domain, remainder taken from reference TRBV9 and TRBJ1-2, is DSGVTQTPKHLITATGQRVTLRCSPRSGDLSVYWYQQSLDQGLQFLIQYYNGEERAKGNILERFSAQQFPDLHSELNLSSLELGDSALYFCASSPPEGGSGGYTFGSGTRLTVV.